What follows are 30 T cell receptor beta chains derived from one specimen sequenced in a study of cytomegalovirus exposure and HLA in healthy donors. PCR involved 60 Vbeta and 13 Jbeta primers. Libraries were prepared by immunoSEQ multiplex PCR; TCRdb keeps only in-frame clonotypes and omits some of them. The table gives about 130,000 clones; the top ten clones make up 1.5% to 1.9% of it. The specimen was PBMCs. These TCRs come from a woman between 40 and 50 years old in good health and CMV-seronegative.

The chain combines TRBV5-1 with TRBJ1-2; 7 nucleotides agree with TRBD1. There are 15 residues in the CDR3. Looked up from germline, CDR1 is SGHRS and CDR2 is YFSETQ. With 4 bases clipped from V and 1 base from J, the junction kept 7 bases outside the gene matches. The CDR3 loop reads CASSPRGFNNYGYTF. The DNA of the CDR3 is TGCGCCAGCAGCCCCAGGGGGTTTAATAACTATGGCTACACCTTC.

This chain connects TRBV6-5 to TRBJ1-2; D gene uncertain. The CDR3 spans 14 residues. Germline V gives CDR1 MNHEY, CDR2 SVGAGI. The ends were cut back, 0 bases at V and 4 bases at J, with 9 bases in the middle. This chain's CDR3 is CASSYSPLAYGYTF. The CDR3 nucleotides read TGTGCCAGCAGTTACTCGCCTTTGGCCTATGGCTACACCTTC.

The chain recombines TRBV19 with TRBJ1-1; a possible D gene is TRBD1 (6 bases). The ends were cut back, 3 bases at V and 2 bases at J, with 10 bases in the middle. The CDR3 spans 14 residues. The germline V gene encodes CDR1 LNHDA and CDR2 SQIVND (reference sequence). The CDR3 sequence: CASSITGINTEAFF. CDR3 sequence (DNA): TGTGCCAGTAGTATCACAGGGATTAACACTGAAGCTTTCTTT.

The V and J genes are TRBV7-9 and TRBJ1-1; 8 nucleotides align to TRBD1. This CDR3 has 15 residues. Germline V gene sequence: CDR1 SEHNR, CDR2 FQNEAQ (reference sequence). The J segment lost 5 bases and the V segment lost 7 bases, leaving 12 bases of the junction unmatched. CDR3 in amino acids: CASTTQGTGRTEAFF. The DNA for the CDR3 is TGTGCCAGCACCACCCAAGGGACAGGTCGGACTGAAGCTTTCTTT.

The chain carries TRBV27 and TRBJ1-1; D not resolved. This CDR3 spans 15 amino acids. Trimming cost V 8 bases and J 4 bases, with 20 bases left between them. Germline V gene sequence: CDR1 MNHEY, CDR2 SMNVEV (reference sequence). CDR3 region: CASHKRQSWSTEAFF. CDR3 DNA: TGTGCCAGCCACAAGAGGCAGAGTTGGTCCACTGAAGCTTTCTTT.

The chain recombines TRBV7-9 with TRBJ1-4, with D perhaps matching TRBD1 (5 bases). Trimming took 5 bases from V and 8 from J, leaving 21 bases between them. Germline CDR1 reads SEHNR; CDR2 reads FQNEAQ (reference sequence). The CDR3 runs 16 residues. The CDR3 nucleotides read TGTGCCAGCAGCCGGATGGAAGGGGCAATGAGGGAAAAACTGTTTTTT. Amino acid sequence: CASSRMEGAMREKLFF. Full variable domain (rest looked up from reference TRBV7-9 and TRBJ1-4): DTGVSQNPRHKITKRGQNVTFRCDPISEHNRLYWYRQTLGQGPEFLTYFQNEAQLEKSRLLSDRFSAERPKGSFSTLEIQRTEQGDSAMYLCASSRMEGAMREKLFFGSGTQLSVL.

The chain has TRBV15 and TRBJ1-4, with D tentatively TRBD1 (6 bases). Trimming cost V 3 bases and J 4 bases, with 15 bases left between them. Germline V lookup: CDR1 LNHNV, CDR2 YYDKDF (reference sequence). There are 16 residues in the CDR3. This chain's CDR3 is CATSRISGVINEKLFF. In nucleotides, the CDR3 is TGTGCCACCAGCAGGATATCAGGGGTTATTAATGAAAAACTGTTTTTT.

The gene calls are TRBV27 and TRBJ1-5; possible D gene TRBD1, 6 bases. This CDR3 has 14 amino acids. Per germline, CDR1 MNHEY and CDR2 SMNVEV (reference sequence). The germline V and J ends were trimmed by 5 bases and 4 bases, with 12 bases remaining between them. CDR3 in amino acids: CASSPGHPNQPQHF. The CDR3 nucleotides read TGTGCCAGCAGTCCGGGACACCCTAATCAGCCCCAGCATTTT.

The chain combines TRBV28 with TRBJ1-1, with D uncertain. There are 15 residues in the CDR3. Trimming left V 0 bases short and J 1 base short, with 9 bases between. The germline V gene has CDR1 MDHEN and CDR2 SYDVKM. CDR3 in amino acids: CASSLWGDSNTEAFF. The CDR3 bases are TGTGCCAGCAGTTTATGGGGAGATTCGAACACTGAAGCTTTCTTT.

The rearrangement links TRBV19 to TRBJ1-2; 7 bases are a match to TRBD1. The ends lost 6 bases at V and 2 bases at J; junction bases unmatched: 6. The CDR3 is made up of 14 amino acids. The germline gives CDR1 LNHDA, CDR2 SQIVND (reference sequence). The DNA for the CDR3 is TGTGCCAGTAGCCCCGAGGGGGCAAACTATGGCTACACCTTC. Residues: CASSPEGANYGYTF.

The chain is built from TRBV2 and TRBJ1-5, with D hard to call. The germline V gene has CDR1 SNHLY and CDR2 FYNNEI. This CDR3 region has 14 residues. Trimming stripped 8 bases from V and 4 bases from J, with 15 bases between. The CDR3 bases are TGTGCCAGCGCTCGGGAGGCAGAGAATCAGCCCCAGCATTTT. Amino acids: CASAREAENQPQHF.

The chain is built from TRBV6-5 and TRBJ2-2; D gene uncertain. Looked up from germline, CDR1 is MNHEY and CDR2 is SVGAGI. The V end lost 5 bases, the J end lost 6 bases, and 7 bases lay between the germline ends. The CDR3 spans 12 residues. The CDR3 protein is CASSREAGELFF. CDR3 in DNA: TGTGCCAGCAGTCGCGAAGCCGGGGAGCTGTTTTTT.

Regarding this clone: The junction does not match germline at one end; this may be a read error. The V call is TRBV7-7, the J call TRBJ2-3; 11 bases line up with TRBD1. The germline gives CDR1 SSHAT, CDR2 FNYEAQ (reference sequence). The CDR3 has 14 residues. The CDR3 sequence is CASSRTGGADTQYF. The CDR3, as DNA: TGTGCTAGCAGCCGGACAGGGGGCGCAGATACGCAGTATTTT.

V usage is TRBV2 and J usage is TRBJ1-1; D is undetermined. The CDR3 extends over 13 amino acids. V was shortened by 3 bases and J by 3 bases, with 8 bases between the two germline ends. Germline loops: CDR1 SNHLY, CDR2 FYNNEI. The DNA for the CDR3 is TGTGCCAGCAGTGAGTCGGGGTACACTGAAGCTTTCTTT. Translation: CASSESGYTEAFF.

The chain couples TRBV28 to TRBJ1-4; 9 bases match TRBD1. Germline V gives CDR1 MDHEN, CDR2 SYDVKM. With V trimmed by 4 bases and J by 3 bases, 3 bases remained unmatched. The CDR3 sequence is 15 residues long. As DNA, the CDR3 is TGTGCCAGCAGTTACAGGGGGCGGCCTAATGAAAAACTGTTTTTT. It specifies CASSYRGRPNEKLFF.

V gene TRBV6-1 combines with J gene TRBJ1-1; D is unresolved. Germline lookup yields CDR1 MNHNS and CDR2 SASEGT. There are 12 residues in the CDR3. The V gene lost 9 bases and the J gene lost 11 bases, with 19 bases spanning the gap. CDR3 region: CASESLVERAFF. The CDR3, as DNA: TGTGCCAGTGAATCGCTGGTCGAACGGGCTTTCTTT.

The J gene is TRBJ2-3, the V gene TRBV7-3, with 11 nucleotides matching TRBD2. The J segment lost 5 bases and the V segment lost 3 bases, leaving 4 bases of the junction unmatched. This CDR3 spans 15 amino acids. CDR1 SGHTA and CDR2 FQGTGA come from the germline V gene. The CDR3 DNA sequence: TGTGCCAGCAGCTTTAGCGGGGGGGCAGAAGATACGCAGTATTTT. Translation gives CASSFSGGAEDTQYF.

The chain combines TRBV4-2 with TRBJ1-6; D remains ambiguous. In germline, CDR1 is LGHNA, CDR2 YNFKEQ. V was cut by 0 bases and J by 10 bases, with 16 bases left in between. The CDR3 runs to 16 residues. CDR3 protein: CASSQDSPAVGSPLHF. The CDR3 DNA reads TGTGCCAGCAGCCAAGATAGCCCAGCTGTTGGGTCACCCCTCCACTTT.

The chain uses TRBV5-4 and TRBJ1-2; 12 positions agree with TRBD1. The germline gives CDR1 SGHNT, CDR2 YYREEE (reference sequence). V dropped 4 bases and J dropped 6; count of bases not matched to a gene: 13. CDR3 size: 17 residues. CDR3 in amino acids: CASSKPGQGAQTNGYTF. The CDR3 coding sequence is TGTGCCAGCAGCAAACCGGGACAGGGGGCGCAAACCAATGGCTACACCTTC.

This rearrangement joins TRBV7-9 to TRBJ2-5, with D possibly TRBD2 on 5 matching bases. Germline V gene lookup returns CDR1 SEHNR and CDR2 FQNEAQ (reference sequence). This CDR3 contains 14 residues. V lost 4 bases and J lost 3, with 12 bases in between. The CDR3 here is CASSSSGSKETQYF. CDR3 nucleotide sequence: TGTGCCAGCAGCTCAAGCGGCAGTAAAGAGACCCAGTACTTC. Variable domain in full (rest from reference TRBV7-9 and TRBJ2-5): DTGVSQNPRHKITKRGQNVTFRCDPISEHNRLYWYRQTLGQGPEFLTYFQNEAQLEKSRLLSDRFSAERPKGSFSTLEIQRTEQGDSAMYLCASSSSGSKETQYFGPGTRLLVL.

This chain links TRBV5-1 with TRBJ2-5, with TRBD2 identical over 9 bases. The CDR3 is made up of 18 amino acids. V lost 4 bases, J lost 5 bases, and 18 bases stayed unmatched. CDR1 and CDR2 from the germline V gene are SGHRS and YFSETQ. CDR3 sequence: CASSGPLLSGGLTETQYF. CDR3 coding DNA: TGCGCCAGCAGCGGTCCCCTTCTTAGCGGGGGTCTAACCGAGACCCAGTACTTC.

This chain links TRBV28 with TRBJ2-7; D is undetermined. The CDR3 loop spans 11 amino acids. CDR1 is MDHEN and CDR2 is SYDVKM in the germline V gene. Trimming left V 6 bases short and J 5 bases short, with 8 bases between. The CDR3 nucleotides read TGTGCCAGCAGCCTAGTCAACGAGCAGTACTTC. Translation: CASSLVNEQYF.

This chain connects TRBV5-5 to TRBJ1-4; TRBD1 might be the D (6 bases). This CDR3 spans 18 amino acids. The V and J ends lost 3 bases and 0 bases respectively, with 18 bases between them. Per the germline V gene, CDR1 is SGHKS and CDR2 is YYEKEE (reference sequence). CDR3 amino acids: CASSSIGRTAATNEKLFF. The CDR3 DNA reads as TGTGCCAGCAGCTCCATCGGCAGGACAGCTGCAACTAATGAAAAACTGTTTTTT.

The V gene is TRBV7-2, the J gene TRBJ1-5; D gene uncertain. This CDR3 has 16 residues. Germline values: CDR1 SGHTA, CDR2 FQGNSA. V was trimmed by 2 bases and J by 0 bases, leaving 11 bases between them. In DNA form, the CDR3 reads TGTGCCAGCAGCTTACTCGCTGGGCTTAGCAATCAGCCCCAGCATTTT. It codes for CASSLLAGLSNQPQHF.

V gene TRBV27 combines with J gene TRBJ1-6; 11 nucleotides line up with TRBD1. CDR1 is MNHEY and CDR2 is SMNVEV in the germline V gene (reference sequence). The J segment lost 9 bases and the V segment lost 6 bases, leaving 13 bases of the junction unmatched. This CDR3 contains 17 residues. DNA of the CDR3: TGTGCCAGCAGCCCGGCGGTCGGGACAGGGGGTGGTTCACCCCTCCACTTT. The encoded protein is CASSPAVGTGGGSPLHF.

J is TRBJ1-6 and V is TRBV28; D is possibly TRBD1 (6 bases). The germline gives CDR1 MDHEN, CDR2 SYDVKM. This CDR3 has 13 residues. The V and J ends lost 6 bases and 9 bases respectively, with 12 bases between them. The CDR3 protein is CASRGHHGSPLHF. The CDR3 coding sequence is TGTGCCAGCAGGGGACATCACGGTTCACCCCTCCACTTT.

The rearrangement joins TRBV5-4 to TRBJ2-1; 10 nucleotides agree with TRBD2. The V gene end was trimmed by 1 base and the J gene end by 7 bases; junction bases not matched to a gene: 5. This CDR3 is built from 15 residues. In germline, CDR1 is SGHNT, CDR2 YYREEE (reference sequence). CDR3 in amino acids: CASSLRAGGKNEQFF. Written as DNA, the CDR3 is TGTGCCAGCAGCTTGCGAGCGGGGGGGAAAAATGAGCAGTTCTTC.

The genes are TRBV4-1 and TRBJ1-2; TRBD1 might be the D (6 bases). The V gene's germline CDR1 is MGHRA and CDR2 YSYEKL. The CDR3 sequence is 13 residues long. The germline V and J ends were trimmed by 3 bases and 4 bases, with 9 bases remaining between them. DNA of the CDR3: TGCGCCAGCAGCCAGCCGACAGGCTATGGCTACACCTTC. Protein product: CASSQPTGYGYTF.

The chain uses TRBV2 and TRBJ2-1; TRBD1 is a possible D gene (6 bases). V lost 7 bases and J lost 10, with 11 bases in between. This CDR3 has 11 residues. Per the germline V gene, CDR1 is SNHLY and CDR2 is FYNNEI. The CDR3 DNA is TGTGCCAGCACCAGGGGTCCGGAGCAGTTCTTC. Amino acid sequence: CASTRGPEQFF. Full variable domain (outside the CDR3, taken from reference TRBV2 and TRBJ2-1): EPEVTQTPSHQVTQMGQEVILRCVPISNHLYFYWYRQILGQKVEFLVSFYNNEISEKSEIFDDQFSVERPDGSNFTLKIRSTKLEDSAMYFCASTRGPEQFFGPGTRLTVL.

The chain recombines TRBV7-3 with TRBJ2-3; D is ambiguous. This CDR3 region has 17 residues. Germline CDR1 reads SGHTA; CDR2 reads FQGTGA. The ends were cut back, 0 bases at V and 0 bases at J, with 13 bases in the middle. The CDR3 sequence: CASSLTGSFSSTDTQYF. CDR3 DNA: TGTGCCAGCAGCTTAACGGGCAGCTTTTCTAGCACAGATACGCAGTATTTT.